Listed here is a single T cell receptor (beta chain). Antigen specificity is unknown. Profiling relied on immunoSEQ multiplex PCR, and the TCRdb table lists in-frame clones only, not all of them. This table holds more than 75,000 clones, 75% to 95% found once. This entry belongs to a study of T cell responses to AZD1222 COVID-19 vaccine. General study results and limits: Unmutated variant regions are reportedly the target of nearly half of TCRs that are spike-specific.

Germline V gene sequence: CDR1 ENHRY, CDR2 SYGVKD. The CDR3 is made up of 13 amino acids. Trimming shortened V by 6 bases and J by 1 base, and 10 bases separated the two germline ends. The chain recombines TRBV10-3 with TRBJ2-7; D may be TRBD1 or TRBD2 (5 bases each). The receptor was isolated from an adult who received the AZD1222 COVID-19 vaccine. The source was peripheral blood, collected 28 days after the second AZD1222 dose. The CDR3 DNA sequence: TGTGCCATCAGGGGACGCTTATCCTACGAGCAGTACTTC. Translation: CAIRGRLSYEQYF.